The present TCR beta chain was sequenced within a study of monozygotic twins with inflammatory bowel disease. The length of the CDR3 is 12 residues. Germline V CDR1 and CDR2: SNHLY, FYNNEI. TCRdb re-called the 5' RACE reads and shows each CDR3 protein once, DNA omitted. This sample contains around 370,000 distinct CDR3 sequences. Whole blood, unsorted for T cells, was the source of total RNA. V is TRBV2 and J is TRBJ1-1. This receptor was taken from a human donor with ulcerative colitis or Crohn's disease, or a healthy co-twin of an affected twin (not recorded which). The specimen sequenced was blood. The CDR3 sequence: CASSVEVTEAFF.